The clone carrying this T cell receptor (beta chain) has only one observation. Antigen: not known. The V gene's germline CDR1 is MDHEN and CDR2 SYDVKM. The CDR3 contains 15 residues. V was clipped by 7 bases and J by 7 bases; unmatched bases: 10. The data were obtained in a study of T cell responses to AZD1222 COVID-19 vaccine. Study findings and constraints: CD4 TCRs covered the whole spike, strongest at regions 160-218 and 743-854.

Profiled with immunoSEQ multiplex PCR; TCRdb holds only in-frame clones, not every one. The table lists about 120,000 clones, 88% of them singletons. This clonotype was obtained from an adult in good health. The sample here was peripheral blood, taken on day 0 of AZD1222 vaccination. This chain uses TRBV28 with TRBJ1-2, with TRBD1 identical over 12 bases. DNA of the CDR3: TGTGCCAGCACCCTAGGGGGGACAGGGGGCGGTGGCTACACCTTC. Residues: CASTLGGTGGGGYTF.